This T cell receptor beta chain was captured by sequencing in a study of cytomegalovirus exposure and HLA in healthy donors. Findings and caveats of the study: One cluster of highly shared sequence variants probably arose as a sequencing artifact.

This clone was detected a few times. Its antigen remains unidentified. This CDR3 has 14 amino acids. The V gene lost 6 bases and the J gene lost 0 bases, with 8 bases spanning the gap. Per the germline V gene, CDR1 is SGHAT and CDR2 is FQNNGV. 60 Vbeta and 13 Jbeta primers were used in PCR. Produced via immunoSEQ multiplex PCR; TCRdb's table is partial and in-frame only. The data contain about 98,000 clones, approximately 71% of them seen just once; the ten biggest clones take up 9.6%. The clonotype comes from a male donor in good health and CMV-seropositive. Sequencing was carried out using PBMCs. The chain has TRBV11-2 and TRBJ2-2; perhaps TRBD2 as D (6 bases). The CDR3 protein is CASRGGTNTGELFF. The CDR3 DNA is TGTGCCAGCAGGGGCGGGACGAACACCGGGGAGCTGTTTTTT.